The 25 T cell receptor beta chains below were found in one sample sequenced in a study of Graves' ophthalmopathy and Graves' hyperthyroidism. The study amplified TCR beta CDR3 regions using RNA transcripts. A first-round RT-PCR used HTBI primers, followed by a second-round multiplex PCR. TCRdb ran MiXCR on the multiplex PCR reads and lists one entry per CDR3 protein. The table has about 640,000 distinct CDR3 sequences, over 40% seen once. The specimen sequenced was peripheral blood. These receptors came from an adult man with Graves' ophthalmopathy.

Points on this clonotype: The DNA is omitted, as the CDR3 cannot be located on it reliably, and the CDR3 follows TCRdb's listing. The V and J genes are TRBV25-1 and TRBJ1-3. Ends included, the CDR3 has 15 residues. Germline V gives CDR1 MGHDK, CDR2 SYGVNS. The CDR3 sequence is CACSAREVYGNTIYF.

The genes are TRBV25-1 and TRBJ1-6, with D unresolved. Trimming stripped 7 bases from V and 5 bases from J, with 12 bases between. Germline CDR1 reads MGHDK; CDR2 reads SYGVNS. The CDR3 is 14 amino acids. This chain's CDR3 is CASNENGDNSPLHF. DNA of the CDR3: TGTGCCAGCAACGAGAACGGGGATAATTCACCCCTCCACTTT.

The rearrangement uses TRBV7-2 and TRBJ1-1; D not resolved. Germline V gene sequence: CDR1 SGHTA, CDR2 FQGNSA. CDR3 length: 14 residues. The V end lost 3 bases, the J end lost 1 base, and 9 bases lay between the germline ends. CDR3 residues: CASSLWQRNTEAFF. DNA for the CDR3: TGTGCCAGCAGCTTGTGGCAGCGGAACACTGAAGCTTTCTTT.

In the case of this clonotype: A read error may account for a junction end that differs from germline. The chain uses TRBV20-1 and TRBJ2-6; 10 bases fit TRBD1. Germline loops: CDR1 DFQATT, CDR2 SNEGSKA (reference sequence). This CDR3 is 13 amino acids long. For the CDR3, the DNA is TGCAGTGCTAGAGATCGGGGGGACAGGGGTGAAGCTTTC. Its protein product is CSARDRGDRGEAF.

In this sample, this clonotype turned up many times. The V call is TRBV25-1, the J call TRBJ2-7, with 7 nucleotides matching TRBD1. The CDR3 consists of 15 residues. V was pared by 7 bases and J by 5 bases, with 14 bases of the junction left unmatched. Germline-derived CDR1 and CDR2 are MGHDK and SYGVNS. The CDR3 nucleotides are TGTGCCAGCACCTGCGTAGGGGGCGTCGGGCACGAGCAGTACTTC. It encodes CASTCVGGVGHEQYF.

The sample holds a few counts of this clonotype. This chain joins TRBV7-9 and TRBJ1-4; possible D gene TRBD1, 5 bases. Germline CDR1 is SEHNR and CDR2 is FQNEAQ (reference sequence). The ends were cut back, 4 bases at V and 5 bases at J, with 23 bases in the middle. This CDR3 has 18 residues. CDR3: CASSSVTGGRFWNEKLFF. CDR3 sequence (DNA): TGTGCCAGCAGCTCCGTAACGGGGGGACGGTTCTGGAATGAAAAACTGTTTTTT.

V gene TRBV19 combines with J gene TRBJ2-5, with 11 bases lining up with TRBD2. The germline CDR1 and CDR2 sequences are LNHDA and SQIVND (reference sequence). J lost 4 bases, V lost 0 bases, and 7 bases had no gene match. CDR3 length: 17 amino acids. The CDR3, as DNA: TGTGCCAGTAGTATAGATCTCCTAGCGGGGGGTATAGAGACCCAGTACTTC. As protein: CASSIDLLAGGIETQYF.

Relative to its sample, this clonotype is medium-sized. The chain combines TRBV29-1 with TRBJ1-4, with 7 nucleotides matching TRBD1. The CDR3 runs 14 residues. CDR1 is SQVTM, CDR2 ANQGSEA, per germline. The V and J ends lost 4 bases and 6 bases, in that order; junction bases with no gene match: 8. The CDR3 is CSVGRTGVDEKLFF. DNA for the CDR3: TGCAGCGTTGGGCGGACAGGAGTGGATGAAAAACTGTTTTTT.

With respect to this clonotype: This may stem from a read error, because a much larger clone lies one nucleotide away. The chain uses TRBV7-6 and TRBJ2-7; TRBD1 matches at 9 bases. This CDR3 has 14 residues. Unmatched junction bases numbered 6, after V lost 3 bases and J lost 6 bases. Germline loops: CDR1 SGHVS, CDR2 FNYEAQ. The CDR3 loop reads CASSFAGTGSEQYF. In nucleotides, the CDR3 is TGTGCCAGCAGCTTCGCGGGGACAGGGAGCGAGCAGTACTTC.

The chain joins TRBV6-5 to TRBJ2-7; TRBD1 matches at 9 bases. The J segment lost 8 bases and the V segment lost 4 bases, leaving 12 bases of the junction unmatched. Germline values: CDR1 MNHEY, CDR2 SVGAGI. The CDR3 extends over 15 amino acids. The CDR3 reads CASSSIRDREFKQYF. The CDR3 region has the DNA TGTGCCAGCAGTTCAATTCGGGACAGGGAATTCAAGCAGTACTTC.

This clonotype has a count of ten or more. The chain uses TRBV7-9 and TRBJ1-1; tentative D call: TRBD1 (5 bases). Germline V gene data show CDR1 as SEHNR and CDR2 as FQNEAQ (reference sequence). The CDR3 contains 15 residues. V dropped 5 bases and J dropped 0 bases, with 13 bases sitting between them. The CDR3 loop reads CASSPLWGLNTEAFF. CDR3 sequence (DNA): TGTGCCAGCAGCCCCCTGTGGGGCTTGAACACTGAAGCTTTCTTT.

The V gene is TRBV4-1, the J gene TRBJ1-1; TRBD1 aligns across 12 bases. Germline V gene sequence: CDR1 MGHRA, CDR2 YSYEKL. J lost 1 base, V lost 4 bases, and 4 bases had no gene match. The CDR3 runs 16 residues. This CDR3 is CASSPGTGGWNTEAFF. The DNA of the CDR3 is TGCGCCAGCAGCCCCGGGACAGGGGGCTGGAACACTGAAGCTTTCTTT.

About this clonotype itself: This could be a read error, since a much larger clone is one nucleotide away. CDR3 bases: TGTGCCTGCAGCTTTAAGGGGAACGCCGGGGAGCTGTTTTTT. Translation gives CACSFKGNAGELFF. The chain combines TRBV7-9 with TRBJ2-2; D perhaps matches TRBD1 (5 bases). The CDR3 runs 14 residues. Germline V gives CDR1 SEHNR, CDR2 FQNEAQ (reference sequence).

The rearrangement uses TRBV6-4 and TRBJ2-2; D not certain. This CDR3 has 14 residues. V shed 1 base and J shed 6 bases, with 9 bases lying between them. Germline CDR1 reads MRHNA; CDR2 reads SNTAGT. The CDR3 region is CASSDYLSSGELFF. CDR3 nucleotide sequence: TGTGCCAGCAGTGACTACCTTAGCTCCGGGGAGCTGTTTTTT.

Notes on this clonotype: A read error is possible here, since a much larger clone lies one base away. The chain recombines TRBV7-2 with TRBJ1-2; maybe TRBD1 (6 bases). Germline V gene sequence: CDR1 SGHTA, CDR2 FQGNSA. Trimming shortened V by 11 bases and J by 4 bases, and 20 bases separated the two germline ends. The CDR3 sequence is 14 residues long. The CDR3 sequence: CAGSMPGGGYGYTF. CDR3 nucleotides: TGTGCCGGTAGTATGCCTGGGGGCGGCTATGGCTACACCTTC.

For this clonotype: One end of the junction does not line up with germline, which may come from a read error. The chain carries TRBV10-3 and TRBJ1-4; 8 bases are a match to TRBD1. The germline V gene encodes CDR1 ENHRY and CDR2 SYGVKD. CDR3 length: 15 amino acids. CDR3 bases: TGTGCCAGCAGTTACTACAGGGGGGCGAATGAAAAACTGTTTTTT. Its translation: CASSYYRGANEKLFF.

Only a few counts were recorded for this clonotype. The gene calls are TRBV5-6 and TRBJ2-5, with 8 bases aligning to TRBD2. Germline V gene sequence: CDR1 SGHDT, CDR2 YYEEEE. The ends lost 4 bases at V and 4 bases at J; junction bases unmatched: 21. The CDR3 is made up of 19 amino acids. CDR3 DNA: TGTGCCAGCAGCGAAGGCAGAACCGGACTAGCCGAAACCCCAGAGACCCAGTACTTC. This encodes CASSEGRTGLAETPETQYF.

This clonotype was counted at least ten times. The chain employs TRBV7-9 and TRBJ1-6; D is ambiguous. V was shortened by 1 base and J by 2 bases, with 12 bases between the two germline ends. Looked up from germline, CDR1 is SEHNR and CDR2 is FQNEAQ (reference sequence). The CDR3 is 17 residues long. The CDR3 coding sequence is TGTGCCAGCAGCTTAGACCCGTGGATGACCTATAATTCACCCCTCCACTTT. This translates into CASSLDPWMTYNSPLHF.

This clonotype was counted many times. This chain links TRBV12-3 or TRBV12-4 with TRBJ1-3, with D unresolved. This CDR3 spans 13 amino acids. V lost 3 bases and J 2 bases, leaving 5 bases between the germline ends. This CDR3 is CASSFVTGNTIYF. DNA of the CDR3: TGTGCCAGCAGTTTCGTCACTGGAAACACCATATATTTT.

The DNA for the CDR3 is TGTGCCATCAGTAGGACAGGGCCGAACTATGGCTACACCTTC. It encodes CAISRTGPNYGYTF. The rearrangement links TRBV10-3 to TRBJ1-2; 8 nucleotides agree with TRBD1. V gave up 5 bases and J gave up 2 bases; unmatched junction bases: 4. This CDR3 comprises 14 residues. Germline loops: CDR1 ENHRY, CDR2 SYGVKD.

There are many counts of this clonotype. The chain is built from TRBV10-3 and TRBJ1-2; D remains ambiguous. Trimming took 3 bases from V and 3 from J, leaving 8 bases between them. The CDR3 has 13 amino acids. Germline V gene sequence: CDR1 ENHRY, CDR2 SYGVKD. The CDR3 DNA is TGTGCCATCAGTGATGGATCATACTATGGCTACACCTTC. It translates to CAISDGSYYGYTF.

This clonotype was counted ten times or more. V usage is TRBV7-9 and J usage is TRBJ2-7; TRBD1 agrees at 10 bases. Germline V CDR1 and CDR2: SEHNR, FQNEAQ (reference sequence). This CDR3 region has 15 residues. With 4 bases clipped from V and 6 bases from J, the junction kept 9 bases outside the gene matches. The CDR3 sequence: CASSYPGTGVTEQYF. CDR3 in DNA: TGTGCCAGCAGCTACCCCGGGACAGGGGTCACCGAGCAGTACTTC.

At least ten counts were recorded for this clonotype. CDR3 in DNA: TGTGCCAGCAGCCCCGTGGGCCAAGAGACCCAGTACTTC. Protein product: CASSPVGQETQYF. This sequence joins TRBV10-3 and TRBJ2-5; no definite D call. The CDR3 runs to 13 residues. Germline V gene data show CDR1 as ENHRY and CDR2 as SYGVKD. The V gene lost 10 bases and the J gene lost 1 base, with 13 bases spanning the gap.

Ten or more counts support this clonotype. CDR3 in DNA: TGTGCCAGCAGTAGATTTGAGACCCAGTACTTC. It is translated as CASSRFETQYF. The V gene is TRBV11-2, the J gene TRBJ2-5; no reliable D call. V lost 6 bases and J 5 bases, leaving 7 bases between the germline ends. The germline gives CDR1 SGHAT, CDR2 FQNNGV. CDR3 length equals 11 residues.

The sample holds a few counts of this clonotype. The chain has TRBV7-9 and TRBJ1-2; D not resolved. CDR3 size: 13 residues. The germline V and J ends were trimmed by 5 bases and 7 bases, with 14 bases remaining between them. Germline CDR1 reads SEHNR; CDR2 reads FQNEAQ (reference sequence). In DNA form, the CDR3 reads TGTGCCAGCAGCCTCCAGCCGGCGGGTGGCTACACCTTC. This sequence encodes CASSLQPAGGYTF.